This paragraph reports one T cell receptor (beta chain). This clonotype is regarded as large (0.1 to 1%). Its antigen remains undetermined. No per-base quality is available; no much larger clone lies one base away. These data originate in a study of circulating CD8 cells and anti-PD-1 response in melanoma (dated by TCRdb to 2020 to 2022). With regard to the full study: Nivolumab was administered to patients intravenously at 3 mg/kg every 2 weeks. The TCR repertoire analysis was performed on around eleven melanoma patients, comprising 7 non-responders and 4 responders. Of the approximately 13 patients in the melanoma cohort, anti-PD-1 was received as first-line therapy by seven patients, and prior targeted therapy or immunotherapy had been received by six patients. PD-1 on on-treatment samples was detected using a biotinylated anti-human IgG4 antibody. Patients with complete or partial responses were counted as responders, while patients with stable or progressive disease (RECIST v1.1) were counted as non-responders.

Sequencing was carried out with a NextSeq 500. The QIAseq Immune Repertoire RNA Library Kit, Human TCR Panel was used to prepare TCR libraries from roughly 16 ng of total RNA. Sequencing of the TCR libraries was done on an Illumina NextSeq with a Mid Output V2 kit and asymmetric 261x41 paired-end reads. Each TCR library was diluted to 4 nM, pooled, denatured and loaded at approximately 0.96 pM. The study's own analysis went as follows. The QIAGEN GeneGlobe Data Analysis Center was used to process TCR FASTQ files, and downstream analysis was done in R 3.5.2. To get clonality, Shannon entropy was normalized by the log of the number of unique productive sequences and the result was subtracted from one. Within each subset, Fisher exact tests at 5% FDR identified TRA or TRB clonotypes differing in abundance between baseline and M1. Differentially abundant clonotypes were grouped as emerging, expanding, contracting or non-expanding/contracting. Morisita's overlap index was used to measure how much repertoires overlapped between patients. TCRdb reprocessing: public reads trimmed at Q25 with fastp, clones called with MiXCR, in-frame beta chains kept. Rows are combined by CDR3 protein, so each entry shows the most common genes and DNA. Clone size and V and J calls follow TCRdb, not the original study. Here the sample has 200 to 250 distinct CDR3 sequences; around 3.7% occur a single time. Clones ranked in the top ten supply more than 35% of the sample.

For CDR1 and CDR2, the germline V gene lists SQVTM and ANQGSEA. From V the trimming removes 6 bases and from J it removes 5 bases, while the gene matches leave 4 bases of the junction unaccounted for. Including the terminal cysteine and phenylalanine, the CDR3 comprises 13 residues. Only CDR3 DNA is held: 39 bases, read in frame from base 1. Using a BD FACSAria II cell sorter, four subsets defined by PD-1 and/or TIGIT were sorted from live CD3+CD8+TCRalphabeta+ cells. To characterize how relevant each subset is to anti-PD-1 therapy response, circulating CD8 T cells were sorted into four subsets based on PD-1 and TIGIT expression. From each sorted CD8 T-cell subset, both TCR alpha and TCR beta chains were sequenced. Peripheral blood was drawn before the first anti-PD-1 injection and after two and four injections. Ficoll gradient centrifugation was used to isolate PBMCs right away. Until use, PBMCs were stored frozen in liquid nitrogen in RPMI containing about 18% FCS and 10% DMSO. After thawing, PBMCs were stained with a viability dye and with antibodies against CD3, CD8alpha, TCRalphabeta, PD-1 and TIGIT. The RNeasy Kit was used to extract total RNA, and all samples came in with a RIN above 7.

Here is what the overall study found, with its caveats: The cohort included both treatment-naive and previously treated patients, and the authors noted that this mix could influence results. The DNEG repertoire had the highest diversity, the PD-1 and DPOS repertoires had similar and higher clonality, and the TIGIT repertoires had the lowest diversity. Tumor material was not accessible, so tumor reactivity was assessed by peptide assays on expanded sorted subsets instead. Repertoires were mostly private between subsets, with fewer than 8% of TRB clonotypes shared at M1, and the greatest sharing occurred between DPOS and TIGIT. The published TCR repertoire comparisons relied only on baseline and M1 samples from a small cohort that had few responders. Because material was limited, most experiments were generally run without replicates.

The material sequenced was CD8+ T cells from PBMCs, taken at baseline or after one month of anti-PD-1 therapy (not recorded which). The clonotype comes from a human donor with melanoma. The V gene is TRBV29-1 and the J gene is TRBJ1-2; 12 bases in the junction line up with TRBD1. This receptor has the CDR3 CSVPGQGAYGYTF. The bases read TGCAGCGTCCCGGGACAGGGGGCTTATGGCTACACCTTC.